The subject of this entry is one T cell receptor (beta chain). The antigen remains undetermined. The data were obtained in a study of shared clonotypes between healthy human individuals. The data were produced by immunoSEQ multiplex PCR, yet TCRdb's version contains in-frame clones alone and is incomplete. Of around 990,000 clones in the sample, around three quarters were seen once. Study conclusions and caveats: Generally, naive subsets came out with larger estimated richness than memory subsets. Few donors restricted represented genetic and exposure-history diversity. Researchers sampled blood only, noting tissue repertoires likely differ.

The receptor was derived from a man aged 18 to 30 in good health. Some clones in this sample may be carry-over from other donors' samples. The specimen sequenced was memory CD4+ T cells from PBMCs. The subset was: CD45RA-negative fraction.

This chain's CDR3 is CASSEQGGEDEQYF. The CDR3 DNA reads TGTGCCAGCAGTGAACAGGGGGGGGAAGACGAGCAGTACTTC. The chain uses TRBV2 and TRBJ2-7; D may match TRBD1 or TRBD2 (7 bases each). The CDR3 covers 14 residues. Per germline, CDR1 SNHLY and CDR2 FYNNEI. V was clipped by 2 bases and J by 5 bases, with 13 bases between them.